A selection of T cell receptor beta chains follows, all from one sample in a study of blood T cell repertoires in COVID-19. Some clones are missing from TCRdb's copy, which holds only in-frame ones; the method was immunoSEQ multiplex PCR. The table records about 100,000 clones, approximately 83% of them present only once. Sequenced: PBMCs or T cells enriched from blood (not recorded which). The receptors come from a woman between 45 and 60 years old who had recovered from COVID-19. The CDR3 runs from the conserved cysteine through the conserved F or W. The D gene is left open where the match is weak. A clone size is listed for some rows: how often the clone was seen (once, few, many), or a class if it is expanded.

j_gene: TRBJ2-7; v_gene: TRBV29-1; d_gene: .; abundance: few; CDR3nt: TGCAGCGTTGAAGCCCAGGGGGGCAACGAGCAGTACTTC; CDR3aa: CSVEAQGGNEQYF
j_gene: TRBJ2-7; v_gene: TRBV18; d_gene: .; abundance: .; CDR3nt: TGTGCCAGCTCACCCACCCAGGGAACCTACGAGCAGTACTTC; CDR3aa: CASSPTQGTYEQYF
j_gene: TRBJ1-2; v_gene: TRBV30; d_gene: .; abundance: .; CDR3nt: TGTGCCTGGAGTGCGGGGGTGCGGGGCTACACCTTC; CDR3aa: CAWSAGVRGYTF
j_gene: TRBJ2-7; v_gene: TRBV3-1/TRBV3-2; d_gene: .; abundance: .; CDR3nt: TGTGCCAGCAGCCAAAGGCAACAGGGTGGCGAGCAGTACTTC; CDR3aa: CASSQRQQGGEQYF
j_gene: TRBJ2-7; v_gene: TRBV7-9; d_gene: TRBD2; abundance: .; CDR3nt: TGTGCCAGCAGCTTACCTACAGCGGGAGGCCCACGGGAGCAGTACTTC; CDR3aa: CASSLPTAGGPREQYF
j_gene: TRBJ2-1; v_gene: TRBV27; d_gene: .; abundance: .; CDR3nt: TGTGCCAGCAGTCCGGAGGGCCTTTACAATGAGCAGTTCTTC; CDR3aa: CASSPEGLYNEQFF
j_gene: TRBJ2-7; v_gene: TRBV4-2; d_gene: .; abundance: .; CDR3nt: TGTGCCAGCAGCCATGCTGGGGGGTACGAGCAGTACTTC; CDR3aa: CASSHAGGYEQYF
j_gene: TRBJ2-5; v_gene: TRBV5-3; d_gene: .; abundance: once; CDR3nt: TGTGCCAGAAGCTGGCGACCGACAAGGGGGCAAGAGACCCAGTACTTC; CDR3aa: CARSWRPTRGQETQYF
j_gene: TRBJ1-4; v_gene: TRBV5-4; d_gene: .; abundance: .; CDR3nt: TGTGCCAGCAGCCGGGAGGGTGAAAAACTGTTTTTT; CDR3aa: CASSREGEKLFF
j_gene: TRBJ2-5; v_gene: TRBV5-4; d_gene: TRBD1; abundance: .; CDR3nt: TGTGCCAGCAGGTCGGACAGGGGCGAGACCCAGTACTTC; CDR3aa: CASRSDRGETQYF
j_gene: TRBJ2-3; v_gene: TRBV28; d_gene: TRBD2; abundance: .; CDR3nt: TGTGCCAGCAGTAGCGGGGGGGCATGGGATACGCAGTATTTT; CDR3aa: CASSSGGAWDTQYF
j_gene: TRBJ2-7; v_gene: TRBV6-2/TRBV6-3; d_gene: TRBD1; abundance: once; CDR3nt: TGTGCCAGCAGCTCTCCAACAGGGGCGTACTCCTACGAGCAGTACTTC; CDR3aa: CASSSPTGAYSYEQYF
j_gene: TRBJ1-1; v_gene: TRBV5-8; d_gene: .; abundance: once; CDR3nt: TGTGCCAGCAGCTTCGCGGGGGTGGCCACTGAAGCTTTCTTT; CDR3aa: CASSFAGVATEAFF
j_gene: TRBJ1-3; v_gene: TRBV28; d_gene: TRBD1; abundance: .; CDR3nt: TGTGCCAGCAGTTTACGGGGACAGGGGGGATATTTT; CDR3aa: CASSLRGQGGYF
j_gene: TRBJ2-5; v_gene: TRBV28; d_gene: .; abundance: .; CDR3nt: TGTGCCAGCAGTACTAGCCTGGAGACCCAGTACTTC; CDR3aa: CASSTSLETQYF
j_gene: TRBJ1-2; v_gene: TRBV19; d_gene: TRBD1; abundance: .; CDR3nt: TGTGCCAGTAGTATGACGTTTACAGGGGTGGATTCGAACGGCTACACCTTC; CDR3aa: CASSMTFTGVDSNGYTF
j_gene: TRBJ2-1; v_gene: TRBV3-1/TRBV3-2; d_gene: TRBD2; abundance: .; CDR3nt: TGTGCCAGCAGCCCTCGCGGGGGGGCCCTATACAATGAGCAGTTCTTC; CDR3aa: CASSPRGGALYNEQFF
j_gene: TRBJ1-3; v_gene: TRBV11-2; d_gene: .; abundance: .; CDR3nt: TGTGCCAGCAGCTTAAGAACAGCTGGAAACACCATATATTTT; CDR3aa: CASSLRTAGNTIYF
j_gene: TRBJ1-1; v_gene: TRBV19; d_gene: TRBD1; abundance: .; CDR3nt: TGTGCCAGTAGTTCCTCAGGAGCGAGGGGGCCGAATGAAGCTTTCTTT; CDR3aa: CASSSSGARGPNEAFF
j_gene: TRBJ1-6; v_gene: TRBV10-1; d_gene: .; abundance: .; CDR3nt: TGCGCCAGCAGTGAAGACGGGAATTCACCCCTCCACTTT; CDR3aa: CASSEDGNSPLHF
j_gene: TRBJ2-7; v_gene: TRBV5-4; d_gene: TRBD2; abundance: .; CDR3nt: TGTGCCAGCAGCGAAGGACTAGCGGGCCCCTACGAGCAGTACTTC; CDR3aa: CASSEGLAGPYEQYF
j_gene: TRBJ2-1; v_gene: TRBV27; d_gene: TRBD2; abundance: .; CDR3nt: TGTGCCAGCCTTCTAGCGGGAGGCTTAGGTGAGCAGTTCTTC; CDR3aa: CASLLAGGLGEQFF
j_gene: TRBJ1-2; v_gene: TRBV24-1; d_gene: TRBD1; abundance: .; CDR3nt: TGTGCCACCAGTGAGACAGGGGTCTATGGCTACACCTTC; CDR3aa: CATSETGVYGYTF
j_gene: TRBJ2-2; v_gene: TRBV2; d_gene: .; abundance: .; CDR3nt: TGTGCCAGCAGAGCACCGGGAATAGGAACCGGGGAGCTGTTTTTT; CDR3aa: CASRAPGIGTGELFF
j_gene: TRBJ2-7; v_gene: TRBV7-8; d_gene: .; abundance: .; CDR3nt: TGTGCCAGCACCTCCCTGGGCTCTCCCTACGAGCAGTACTTC; CDR3aa: CASTSLGSPYEQYF
j_gene: TRBJ1-6; v_gene: TRBV30; d_gene: .; abundance: .; CDR3nt: TGTGCCTGGAGTGTAGGACGAACAGGGAATTCACCCCTCCACTTT; CDR3aa: CAWSVGRTGNSPLHF
j_gene: TRBJ2-5; v_gene: TRBV7-9; d_gene: .; abundance: once; CDR3nt: TGTGCCAGCAGCGTCCGAACCCAGGGTACAGGGAAGACCCAGTACTTC; CDR3aa: CASSVRTQGTGKTQYF
j_gene: TRBJ2-7; v_gene: TRBV5-1; d_gene: TRBD2; abundance: .; CDR3nt: TGCGCCAGCGCGAGGAGCGGGAGCGGTTTCTACGAGCAGTACTTC; CDR3aa: CASARSGSGFYEQYF
j_gene: TRBJ2-7; v_gene: TRBV5-6; d_gene: TRBD2; abundance: .; CDR3nt: TGTGCCAGCAACTTCGGGGGGTCCTACGAGCAGTACTTC; CDR3aa: CASNFGGSYEQYF
j_gene: TRBJ2-3; v_gene: TRBV25-1; d_gene: TRBD2; abundance: .; CDR3nt: TGTGCCAGCAGTTTCCTATCTAGCGGGAGTACGACAGATACGCAGTATTTT; CDR3aa: CASSFLSSGSTTDTQYF
j_gene: TRBJ2-5; v_gene: TRBV19; d_gene: .; abundance: .; CDR3nt: TGTGCCAGTAGTATATTGGGCAAGCGGGACAACCAAGAGACCCAGTACTTC; CDR3aa: CASSILGKRDNQETQYF
j_gene: TRBJ2-7; v_gene: TRBV4-1; d_gene: TRBD2; abundance: .; CDR3nt: TGCGCCAGCAGCCAAGATCTCCCCGGGGGGGCCTACGAGCAGTACTTC; CDR3aa: CASSQDLPGGAYEQYF
j_gene: TRBJ1-4; v_gene: TRBV5-1; d_gene: TRBD1; abundance: .; CDR3nt: TGCGCCAGCAGCCTTGGACAGGGGAATGAAAAACTGTTTTTT; CDR3aa: CASSLGQGNEKLFF
j_gene: TRBJ1-5; v_gene: TRBV27; d_gene: .; abundance: .; CDR3nt: TGTGCCAGCAGTTTATCGGCTGGCGGACTCAATCAGCCCCAGCATTTT; CDR3aa: CASSLSAGGLNQPQHF
j_gene: TRBJ2-3; v_gene: TRBV27; d_gene: TRBD2; abundance: .; CDR3nt: TGTGCCAGCAGTCCGCTAAGCGGGAGGGCCCCAGATACGCAGTATTTT; CDR3aa: CASSPLSGRAPDTQYF
j_gene: TRBJ2-3; v_gene: TRBV5-1; d_gene: TRBD1; abundance: .; CDR3nt: TGCGCCAGCAGACTGGGACAGGGGGTTCCAGATACGCAGTATTTT; CDR3aa: CASRLGQGVPDTQYF
j_gene: TRBJ2-3; v_gene: TRBV5-6; d_gene: .; abundance: .; CDR3nt: TGTGCCAGCAGCCCAACAGGGAGTCGAGATACGCAGTATTTT; CDR3aa: CASSPTGSRDTQYF
j_gene: TRBJ2-2; v_gene: TRBV6-1; d_gene: .; abundance: few; CDR3nt: TGTGCCAGCAGTGAAGAGGGGTCCGGGGAGCTGTTTTTT; CDR3aa: CASSEEGSGELFF
j_gene: TRBJ1-1; v_gene: TRBV3-1/TRBV3-2; d_gene: .; abundance: .; CDR3nt: TGTGCCAGCAGCCAAGATCTCCATAACTTAGCAGCTTTCTTT; CDR3aa: CASSQDLHNLAAFF
j_gene: TRBJ2-1; v_gene: TRBV28; d_gene: TRBD2; abundance: .; CDR3nt: TGTGCCAGCAGTTTAGTGTCTAGCGGGAGGTTAGATGAGCAGTTCTTC; CDR3aa: CASSLVSSGRLDEQFF
j_gene: TRBJ1-1; v_gene: TRBV7-9; d_gene: TRBD1; abundance: few; CDR3nt: TGTGCCAGCAGCGTACAGGGGCGGTACACTGAAGCTTTCTTT; CDR3aa: CASSVQGRYTEAFF
j_gene: TRBJ2-1; v_gene: TRBV28; d_gene: .; abundance: .; CDR3nt: TGTGCCAGCAGCCATTCTCCGAATCAGTACAATGAGCAGTTCTTC; CDR3aa: CASSHSPNQYNEQFF
j_gene: TRBJ2-5; v_gene: TRBV4-1; d_gene: .; abundance: .; CDR3nt: TGCGCCAGCAGCCAAGATCAAAGCGAGACCCAGTACTTC; CDR3aa: CASSQDQSETQYF
j_gene: TRBJ2-2; v_gene: TRBV2; d_gene: .; abundance: .; CDR3nt: TGTGCCAGCCGGGAGAACACCGGGGAGCTGTTTTTT; CDR3aa: CASRENTGELFF